These T cell receptor beta chains were read from a single sample in a study of T cells expressing NK-cell markers. After re-calling the 5' RACE reads, TCRdb lists one entry per CDR3 protein, DNA absent. The sample has roughly 450,000 distinct CDR3 sequences, and its top ten clones hold more than 1.4%. What was sequenced was blood T cells: a sorted CD56 or NKG2C T cell subset, CD4+ or CD8+ T cells, or bulk PBMC T cells (not recorded which). The receptors come from a woman in her forties or fifties in good health. The CDR3 runs from the conserved cysteine through the conserved F or W.

v_gene,j_gene,CDR3aa
TRBV19,TRBJ2-1,CASSPLPYNEQFF
TRBV10-3,TRBJ2-1,CAISDYGKGDNEQFF
TRBV5-5,TRBJ2-3,CASSRETDRYTDTQYF
TRBV12-3/TRBV12-4,TRBJ2-1,CASSPVSGRKSEQFF
TRBV12-3/TRBV12-4,TRBJ1-3,CASSPRSVGNTIYF
TRBV10-2,TRBJ1-5,CASSKTNSNQPQHF
TRBV7-9,TRBJ2-3,CASSYRLAGNTDTQYF
TRBV12-3/TRBV12-4,TRBJ2-1,CASSLGLAGFRFF
TRBV6-5,TRBJ1-4,CASSYTTGETEKLFF
TRBV20-1,TRBJ1-1,CSARDQGASAFF
TRBV14,TRBJ2-1,CASSQAGQGGNEQFF
TRBV5-1,TRBJ2-3,CASSGADRGDDTDTQYF
TRBV21-1,TRBJ1-1,CASSKYGQACLNTEAFF
TRBV7-9,TRBJ2-7,CASSGTLPFYEQYF
TRBV20-1,TRBJ1-2,CSATRPPNGYTF
TRBV12-3/TRBV12-4,TRBJ1-5,CASGGPDQPQHF
TRBV21-1,TRBJ2-7,CASSNWRPYEQYF
TRBV12-3/TRBV12-4,TRBJ2-1,CASRDGTSGDRFF
TRBV10-1,TRBJ2-7,CASSPSGSENEQYF
TRBV20-1,TRBJ2-1,CSAGLAGFGEQFF
TRBV5-5,TRBJ2-5,CASSLAGLEVETQYF
TRBV12-5,TRBJ2-1,CASGLVPSGSTYNEQFF
TRBV20-1,TRBJ2-1,CSAAGTSGNNEQFF
TRBV11-2,TRBJ2-1,CASSFRDRGTYNEQFF
TRBV29-1,TRBJ2-3,CSVADPDTQYF
TRBV6-5,TRBJ1-4,CASRGLGPEKLFF
TRBV20-1,TRBJ2-5,CKVNAVAGETQYF
TRBV12-3/TRBV12-4,TRBJ1-2,CASRPLGSYGYTF
TRBV13,TRBJ1-4,CASSPQRDRTGEKLFF
TRBV6-5,TRBJ1-1,CASSYRTGITEAFF
TRBV28,TRBJ1-2,CASRRTGIDGYTF
TRBV5-1,TRBJ1-2,CASSGDRGGGYGYTF